This T cell receptor beta chain comes out of a study of shared clonotypes between healthy human individuals. The study's findings and limits: Blood was the sole source, and tissue repertoires probably differ. There were few donors, and this limited the genetic and exposure-history diversity represented.

V was trimmed by 3 bases and J by 4 bases, leaving 17 bases between them. The CDR3 totals 15 residues. The germline V gene has CDR1 SGHRS and CDR2 YFSETQ. Assay execution proceeded at the deep level. Method: immunoSEQ multiplex PCR; TCRdb's copy keeps in-frame clones and lacks some. Among around 430,000 clones listed, around 75% were seen once. With respect to this clone: The antigen is not known.

This sequence was found in a woman aged 40 to 49 in good health. Some clones in this sample may be carry-over from other donors' samples. Sequencing was done on a sample of PBMCs. The gene calls are TRBV5-1 and TRBJ2-7; unclear D gene. CDR3 bases: TGCGCCAGCAGCTCATATCCGGGCAGTTTGTACGAGCAGTACTTC. Translating gives CASSSYPGSLYEQYF.